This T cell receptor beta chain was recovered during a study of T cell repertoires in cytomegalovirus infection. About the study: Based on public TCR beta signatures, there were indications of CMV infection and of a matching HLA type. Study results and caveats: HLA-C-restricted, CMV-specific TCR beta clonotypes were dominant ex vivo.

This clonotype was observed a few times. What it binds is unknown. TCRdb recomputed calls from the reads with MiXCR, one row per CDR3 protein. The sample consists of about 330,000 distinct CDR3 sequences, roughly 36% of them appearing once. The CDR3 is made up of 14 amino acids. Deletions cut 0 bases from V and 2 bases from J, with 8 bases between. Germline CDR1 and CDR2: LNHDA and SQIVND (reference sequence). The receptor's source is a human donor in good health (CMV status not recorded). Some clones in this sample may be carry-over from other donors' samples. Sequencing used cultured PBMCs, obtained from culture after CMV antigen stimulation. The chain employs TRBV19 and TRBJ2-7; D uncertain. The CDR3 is CASSIDGSTYEQYF. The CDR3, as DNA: TGTGCCAGTAGTATAGATGGCTCAACCTACGAGCAGTACTTC.